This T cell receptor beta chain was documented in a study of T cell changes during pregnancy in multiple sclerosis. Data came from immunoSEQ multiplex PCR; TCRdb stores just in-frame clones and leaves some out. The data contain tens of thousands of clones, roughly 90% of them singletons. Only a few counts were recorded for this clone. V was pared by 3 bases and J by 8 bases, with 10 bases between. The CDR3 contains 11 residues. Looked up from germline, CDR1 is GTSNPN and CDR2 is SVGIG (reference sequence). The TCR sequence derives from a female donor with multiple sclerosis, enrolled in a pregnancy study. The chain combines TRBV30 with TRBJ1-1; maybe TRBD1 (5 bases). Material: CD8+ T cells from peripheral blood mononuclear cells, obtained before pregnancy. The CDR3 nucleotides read TGTGCCTGGAGGACGGACAACGAAGCTTTCTTT. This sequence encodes CAWRTDNEAFF.